Sequencing of this TCR beta chain was carried out in a study of OX40 agonist ivuxolimab in advanced cancers. Study at large: Prior therapy, whether anti-PD-1, anti-PD-L1 or anti-CTLA-4, was allowed, and roughly 41% had some.

TCRdb keeps only in-frame clones here, not all; method: immunoSEQ multiplex PCR. The sample consists of roughly 64,000 clones, about four fifths of them appearing once. Per germline, CDR1 MNHEY and CDR2 SMNVEV (reference sequence). There are 14 residues in the CDR3. Deletions cut 1 base from V and 1 base from J, with 5 bases between. The chain links TRBV27 to TRBJ1-5, with no clear D. This clonotype was obtained from an adult with an advanced solid tumor such as melanoma, head and neck, liver or kidney cancer. This sample comprised CD4+ or CD8+ T cells sorted from blood, obtained in a trial of the OX40 agonist ivuxolimab. CDR3 region: CASSLLASNQPQHF. The CDR3, as DNA: TGTGCCAGCAGTTTATTAGCAAGCAATCAGCCCCAGCATTTT.